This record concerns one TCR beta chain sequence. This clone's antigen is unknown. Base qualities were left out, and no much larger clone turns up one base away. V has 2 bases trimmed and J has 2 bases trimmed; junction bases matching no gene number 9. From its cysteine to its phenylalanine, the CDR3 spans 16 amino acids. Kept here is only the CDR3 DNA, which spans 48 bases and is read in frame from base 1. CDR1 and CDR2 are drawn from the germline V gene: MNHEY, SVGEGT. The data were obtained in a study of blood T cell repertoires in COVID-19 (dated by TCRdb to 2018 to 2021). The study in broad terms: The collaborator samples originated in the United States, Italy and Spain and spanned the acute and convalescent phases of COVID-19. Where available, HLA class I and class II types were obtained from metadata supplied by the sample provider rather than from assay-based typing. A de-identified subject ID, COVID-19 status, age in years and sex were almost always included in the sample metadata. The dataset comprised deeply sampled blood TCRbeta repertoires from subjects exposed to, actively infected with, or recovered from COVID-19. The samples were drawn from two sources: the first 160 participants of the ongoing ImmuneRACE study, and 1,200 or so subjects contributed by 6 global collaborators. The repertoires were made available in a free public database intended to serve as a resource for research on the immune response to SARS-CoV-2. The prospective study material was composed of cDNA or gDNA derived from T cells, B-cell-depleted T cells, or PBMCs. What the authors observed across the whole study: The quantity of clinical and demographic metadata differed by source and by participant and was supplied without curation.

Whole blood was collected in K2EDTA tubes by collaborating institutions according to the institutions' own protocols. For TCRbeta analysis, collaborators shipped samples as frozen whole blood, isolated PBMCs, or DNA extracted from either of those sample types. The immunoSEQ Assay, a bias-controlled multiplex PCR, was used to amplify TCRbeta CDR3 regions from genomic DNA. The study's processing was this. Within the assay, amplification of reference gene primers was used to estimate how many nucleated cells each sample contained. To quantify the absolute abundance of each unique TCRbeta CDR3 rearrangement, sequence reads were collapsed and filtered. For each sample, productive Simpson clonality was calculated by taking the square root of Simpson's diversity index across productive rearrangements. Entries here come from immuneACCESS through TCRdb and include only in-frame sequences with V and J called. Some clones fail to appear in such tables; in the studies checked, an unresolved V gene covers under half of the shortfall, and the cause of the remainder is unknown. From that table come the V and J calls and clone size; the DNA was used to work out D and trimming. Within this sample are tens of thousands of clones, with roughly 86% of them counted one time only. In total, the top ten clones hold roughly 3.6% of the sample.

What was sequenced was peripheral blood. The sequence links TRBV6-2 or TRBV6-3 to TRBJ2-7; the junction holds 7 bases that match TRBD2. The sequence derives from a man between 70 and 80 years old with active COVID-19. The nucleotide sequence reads TGTGCCAGCAGTTACGGGCTAGCGGCGGCCCCCTACGAGCAGTACTTC. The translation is CASSYGLAAAPYEQYF.